These T cell receptor beta chains were read from a single sample in a study of Ad26.COV2.S vaccination and SARS-CoV-2 variants. Produced via immunoSEQ multiplex PCR; TCRdb's table is partial and in-frame only. The repertoire holds hundreds of thousands of clones, with around 90% as singletons. The sample in question was peripheral blood, obtained in a trial of Ad26.COV2.S vaccine versus placebo. These receptors were obtained from a person between 18 and 60 years old who received the Ad26.COV2.S COVID-19 vaccine or a placebo. The CDR3 runs from the conserved cysteine through the conserved F or W. D genes are given only for firm matches. Size tells how often a clone was seen (once, few, many) or the class of an expanded clone, and some rows leave it out.

j_gene: TRBJ2-4; d_gene: -; abundance: -; len: 16; v_gene: TRBV4-3; CDR3nt: TGCGCCAGCAGCCAAGATTACAGGACGAGAGGTAACATTCAGTACTTC; CDR3aa: CASSQDYRTRGNIQYF
j_gene: TRBJ2-6; d_gene: -; abundance: -; len: 16; v_gene: TRBV10-3; CDR3nt: TGTGCCATCAGGGCAGGATCCCCCTCTGGGGCCAACGTCCTGACTTTC; CDR3aa: CAIRAGSPSGANVLTF
j_gene: TRBJ2-2; d_gene: TRBD1; abundance: -; len: 15; v_gene: TRBV6-6; CDR3nt: TGTGCCAGCAGTTATCGGACAGGCAACACCGGGGAGCTGTTTTTT; CDR3aa: CASSYRTGNTGELFF
j_gene: TRBJ2-2; d_gene: TRBD1; abundance: -; len: 15; v_gene: TRBV3-1/TRBV3-2; CDR3nt: TGTGCCAGCAGCCTCCGGGACAGGTACACCGGGGAGCTGTTTTTT; CDR3aa: CASSLRDRYTGELFF
j_gene: TRBJ2-5; d_gene: -; abundance: -; len: 13; v_gene: TRBV7-8; CDR3nt: TGTGCCAGCAGCCCGACAGCGGAAGAGACCCAGTACTTC; CDR3aa: CASSPTAEETQYF
j_gene: TRBJ1-2; d_gene: TRBD1; abundance: -; len: 13; v_gene: TRBV18; CDR3nt: TGTGCCAGCTCACCGGGACAGGACTATGGCTACACCTTC; CDR3aa: CASSPGQDYGYTF
j_gene: TRBJ1-1; d_gene: -; abundance: once; len: 15; v_gene: TRBV7-2; CDR3nt: TGTGCCAGCAGCCAAGGGAGGGGGTTGAGCACTGAAGCTTTCTTT; CDR3aa: CASSQGRGLSTEAFF
j_gene: TRBJ2-3; d_gene: TRBD2; abundance: -; len: 14; v_gene: TRBV5-8; CDR3nt: TGTGCCAGCAGCTTGCGGGGGGACACAGATACGCAGTATTTT; CDR3aa: CASSLRGDTDTQYF
j_gene: TRBJ2-1; d_gene: TRBD1; abundance: -; len: 15; v_gene: TRBV30; CDR3nt: TGTGCCTGGAGTAGGCCGGACAGGGTCTACAATGAGCAGTTCTTC; CDR3aa: CAWSRPDRVYNEQFF
j_gene: TRBJ1-1; d_gene: -; abundance: -; len: 14; v_gene: TRBV19; CDR3nt: TGTGCCAGTAGCCATGAAGGGGGGAACACTGAAGCTTTCTTT; CDR3aa: CASSHEGGNTEAFF
j_gene: TRBJ1-4; d_gene: -; abundance: -; len: 16; v_gene: TRBV14; CDR3nt: TGTGCCAGCAGCGAAGTTGGGGGAATAACTAATGAAAAACTGTTTTTT; CDR3aa: CASSEVGGITNEKLFF
j_gene: TRBJ1-1; d_gene: -; abundance: -; len: 13; v_gene: TRBV20-1; CDR3nt: TGCAGTGCTAGTGCGGGTGGGTACACTGAAGCTTTCTTT; CDR3aa: CSASAGGYTEAFF
j_gene: TRBJ1-5; d_gene: -; abundance: -; len: 16; v_gene: TRBV5-5; CDR3nt: TGTGCCAGCAGCTTGGCCGAAGGGGGTTTCAATCAGCCCCAGCATTTT; CDR3aa: CASSLAEGGFNQPQHF
j_gene: TRBJ2-3; d_gene: -; abundance: -; len: 13; v_gene: TRBV18; CDR3nt: TGTGCCAGCTCTCCCCCGGGGGGCGCTACGCAGTATTTT; CDR3aa: CASSPPGGATQYF
j_gene: TRBJ2-7; d_gene: -; abundance: once; len: 13; v_gene: TRBV12-3/TRBV12-4; CDR3nt: TGTGCCAGCAGCTGGGCTGTGAGCGACGAGCAGTACTTC; CDR3aa: CASSWAVSDEQYF
j_gene: TRBJ2-7; d_gene: TRBD2; abundance: -; len: 16; v_gene: TRBV4-2; CDR3nt: TGTGCCAGCAGCCAAGACCTAGCGGGGGTTACCCACGAGCAGTACTTC; CDR3aa: CASSQDLAGVTHEQYF
j_gene: TRBJ1-1; d_gene: -; abundance: -; len: 15; v_gene: TRBV19; CDR3nt: TGTGCCAGTAGTACATCAGGAGAGTCTCACACTGAAGCTTTCTTT; CDR3aa: CASSTSGESHTEAFF
j_gene: TRBJ2-1; d_gene: -; abundance: -; len: 15; v_gene: TRBV5-1; CDR3nt: TGCGCCAGCAGCCCTGAACAAATGGACTACAATGAGCAGTTCTTC; CDR3aa: CASSPEQMDYNEQFF
j_gene: TRBJ1-5; d_gene: TRBD1; abundance: -; len: 15; v_gene: TRBV5-4; CDR3nt: TGTGCCAGCAGCTTGGGTCCGACAGGGGAACAGCCCCAGCATTTT; CDR3aa: CASSLGPTGEQPQHF
j_gene: TRBJ1-3; d_gene: TRBD1; abundance: -; len: 15; v_gene: TRBV2; CDR3nt: TGTGCCAGCAGTGAACAGGGGGCCTCTGGAAACACCATATATTTT; CDR3aa: CASSEQGASGNTIYF
j_gene: TRBJ1-1; d_gene: TRBD1; abundance: -; len: 13; v_gene: TRBV4-1; CDR3nt: TGCGCCAGCAGCCAGGGGACAGGCGTTGAAGCTTTCTTT; CDR3aa: CASSQGTGVEAFF
j_gene: TRBJ2-3; d_gene: -; abundance: -; len: 13; v_gene: TRBV30; CDR3nt: TGTGCCTGGAGTGCCCCTCCCACAGATACGCAGTATTTT; CDR3aa: CAWSAPPTDTQYF
j_gene: TRBJ1-2; d_gene: -; abundance: -; len: 14; v_gene: TRBV6-6; CDR3nt: TGTGCCAGCAGCCCCGACTCTTACAACTATGGCTACACCTTC; CDR3aa: CASSPDSYNYGYTF
j_gene: TRBJ1-4; d_gene: -; abundance: -; len: 14; v_gene: TRBV3-1/TRBV3-2; CDR3nt: TGTGCCAGCAGCCAACAATTGACTAATGAAAAACTGTTTTTT; CDR3aa: CASSQQLTNEKLFF
j_gene: TRBJ1-2; d_gene: -; abundance: few; len: 14; v_gene: TRBV18; CDR3nt: TGTGCCAGCTCACCACCGGGGCTCCACTATGGCTACACCTTC; CDR3aa: CASSPPGLHYGYTF
j_gene: TRBJ2-7; d_gene: -; abundance: -; len: 11; v_gene: TRBV6-2/TRBV6-3; CDR3nt: TGTGCCAGCAGTTACCAAGGGGAGCAGTACTTC; CDR3aa: CASSYQGEQYF
j_gene: TRBJ1-2; d_gene: -; abundance: -; len: 11; v_gene: TRBV30; CDR3nt: TGTGCCTGGAGTGTGGGATATGGCTACACCTTC; CDR3aa: CAWSVGYGYTF
j_gene: TRBJ1-2; d_gene: -; abundance: -; len: 14; v_gene: TRBV2; CDR3nt: TGTGCCAGCAGACCAGGGGTCTCATACTATGGCTACACCTTC; CDR3aa: CASRPGVSYYGYTF
j_gene: TRBJ2-1; d_gene: -; abundance: -; len: 15; v_gene: TRBV7-2; CDR3nt: TGTGCCAGCAGCTTAACCGCACAGAGATACAATGAGCAGTTCTTC; CDR3aa: CASSLTAQRYNEQFF
j_gene: TRBJ2-6; d_gene: -; abundance: -; len: 17; v_gene: TRBV5-1; CDR3nt: TGCGCCAGCAGCTTGGAAGCTTCGGGGAGCGGGGCCAACGTCCTGACTTTC; CDR3aa: CASSLEASGSGANVLTF
j_gene: TRBJ2-5; d_gene: -; abundance: -; len: 14; v_gene: TRBV19; CDR3nt: TGTGCCAGTAGTATTAGTGACTCCCAAGAGACCCAGTACTTC; CDR3aa: CASSISDSQETQYF
j_gene: TRBJ1-4; d_gene: -; abundance: -; len: 13; v_gene: TRBV30; CDR3nt: TGTGCCTGGAGTGGCAGGTCGGTGCAAAAACTGTTTTTT; CDR3aa: CAWSGRSVQKLFF
j_gene: TRBJ2-5; d_gene: -; abundance: -; len: 17; v_gene: TRBV24-1; CDR3nt: TGTGCCACCAGTGAGACCGGAAGTGTAGGGGTCCAAGAGACCCAGTACTTC; CDR3aa: CATSETGSVGVQETQYF
j_gene: TRBJ2-4; d_gene: TRBD2; abundance: -; len: 15; v_gene: TRBV5-6; CDR3nt: TGTGCCAGCAGCTCTCTCTCTTGGGAGGGGAACATTCAGTACTTC; CDR3aa: CASSSLSWEGNIQYF
j_gene: TRBJ2-3; d_gene: TRBD2; abundance: -; len: 15; v_gene: TRBV30; CDR3nt: TGTGCCTGGATAGCGGGGCTGTCTTACACAGATACGCAGTATTTT; CDR3aa: CAWIAGLSYTDTQYF
j_gene: TRBJ1-6; d_gene: -; abundance: -; len: 15; v_gene: TRBV14; CDR3nt: TGTGCCAGCAGCCTCGGGGGATCCTATAATTCACCCCTCCACTTT; CDR3aa: CASSLGGSYNSPLHF
j_gene: TRBJ1-1; d_gene: -; abundance: -; len: 11; v_gene: TRBV6-5; CDR3nt: TGTGCCAGCAGCCGGGGGAGGGAAGCTTTCTTT; CDR3aa: CASSRGREAFF
j_gene: TRBJ2-5; d_gene: TRBD2; abundance: -; len: 15; v_gene: TRBV5-1; CDR3nt: TGCGCCAGCCGGGAGGGTGGAGCATTCGAAGAGACCCAGTACTTC; CDR3aa: CASREGGAFEETQYF
j_gene: TRBJ2-3; d_gene: TRBD2; abundance: -; len: 15; v_gene: TRBV10-3; CDR3nt: TGTGCCATCAGTGAGGAGCGGGGGAGCACAGATACGCAGTATTTT; CDR3aa: CAISEERGSTDTQYF
j_gene: TRBJ1-3; d_gene: -; abundance: -; len: 15; v_gene: TRBV9; CDR3nt: TGTGCCAGCAGCGTAGATGGGGGAGCTGGAAACACCATATATTTT; CDR3aa: CASSVDGGAGNTIYF
j_gene: TRBJ2-1; d_gene: -; abundance: -; len: 13; v_gene: TRBV19; CDR3nt: TGTGCCAGTACCTCCCCGGTGGGCTGGGAGCAGTTCTTC; CDR3aa: CASTSPVGWEQFF
j_gene: TRBJ2-7; d_gene: -; abundance: -; len: 12; v_gene: TRBV2; CDR3nt: TGTGCCAGCAGGCTCAGCTCCTACGAGCAGTACTTC; CDR3aa: CASRLSSYEQYF
j_gene: TRBJ2-1; d_gene: -; abundance: -; len: 15; v_gene: TRBV7-2; CDR3nt: TGTGCCAGCAGCTTAGTAGTCGGGATCTCGGATGAGCAGTTCTTC; CDR3aa: CASSLVVGISDEQFF
j_gene: TRBJ2-7; d_gene: -; abundance: -; len: 17; v_gene: TRBV7-9; CDR3nt: TGTGCCAGCAGCACCAACATACAGGGTTTGGTGTCCTACGAGCAGTACTTC; CDR3aa: CASSTNIQGLVSYEQYF
j_gene: TRBJ2-5; d_gene: TRBD2; abundance: -; len: 17; v_gene: TRBV30; CDR3nt: TGTGCCTGGAGAGACACCGGGACTAGCTGGTGGGGGGAGACCCAGTACTTC; CDR3aa: CAWRDTGTSWWGETQYF
j_gene: TRBJ2-5; d_gene: -; abundance: -; len: 15; v_gene: TRBV4-1; CDR3nt: TGCGCCAGCAGCCAAGAAGTACCGAGGGGTGAGACCCAGTACTTC; CDR3aa: CASSQEVPRGETQYF
j_gene: TRBJ2-7; d_gene: -; abundance: -; len: 13; v_gene: TRBV30; CDR3nt: TGTGCCTGGATTAACCAGTACTCCTACGAGCAGTACTTC; CDR3aa: CAWINQYSYEQYF
j_gene: TRBJ1-6; d_gene: -; abundance: -; len: 14; v_gene: TRBV7-2; CDR3nt: TGTGCCAGCAGCTTAAACAGGAATTATTCACCCCTCCACTTT; CDR3aa: CASSLNRNYSPLHF
j_gene: TRBJ1-1; d_gene: -; abundance: -; len: 13; v_gene: TRBV9; CDR3nt: TGTGCCAGCAGCGTATCCGGTACCACTGAAGCTTTCTTT; CDR3aa: CASSVSGTTEAFF